The clone carrying this T cell receptor beta chain was seen more than once but under ten times. Its antigen is not known. A junction end diverges from the germline sequence, so it may reflect a read error. These data originate in a study of T cells in Graves' hyperthyroidism and ophthalmopathy. Germline-derived CDR1 and CDR2 are DFQATT and SNEGSKA (reference sequence). This CDR3 has 14 residues. TCR beta CDR3 region amplification was performed from RNA transcripts. In the first-round RT-PCR of the TCR CDR3, the HTBI primer set was used. TCRdb reprocessed the multiplex PCR reads via MiXCR and lists one record per CDR3 protein. Of a few hundred thousand distinct CDR3 sequences in the sample, 14% were seen once. Study-level findings and limits: Researchers found most expanded thyroid clonotypes above 0.001 in blood as well.

The TCR originated in a woman aged 40-49 years with Graves' hyperthyroidism. Sequencing was done on a sample of blood. The V gene is TRBV20-1, the J gene TRBJ2-1; 10 bases line up with TRBD2. The CDR3 protein is CSTASGSSYNGQFF. CDR3 in DNA: TGCAGTACGGCTAGCGGGAGCTCCTACAATGGGCAGTTCTTC.